These 27 T cell receptor beta chains were sequenced from one sample in a study of blood T cell repertoires in COVID-19. Clones were read by immunoSEQ multiplex PCR, and TCRdb kept only the in-frame ones, dropping some. The repertoire holds hundreds of thousands of clones, about 80% seen once, with about 9% in the top ten. Sequencing input: peripheral blood. The receptors here all came from a man older than 75 with acute or convalescent COVID-19.

The chain employs TRBV19 and TRBJ2-3; the D is unclear. Trimming shortened V by 5 bases and J by 6 bases, and 9 bases separated the two germline ends. The CDR3 has 12 residues. CDR1 and CDR2 from the germline V gene are LNHDA and SQIVND (reference sequence). In DNA, the CDR3 is TGTGCCAGTAGTCTACTGCGGGATACGCAGTATTTT. Translated: CASSLLRDTQYF.

V usage is TRBV6-6 and J usage is TRBJ1-4; 8 positions match TRBD1. Germline-derived CDR1 and CDR2 are MNHNY and SVGAGI (reference sequence). J gave up 5 bases and V 7 bases, and 6 bases lay outside the gene matches. This CDR3 has 14 residues. The chain's CDR3 is CASTRTGTNEKLFF. Written as DNA, the CDR3 is TGTGCCAGCACTCGGACAGGGACCAATGAAAAACTGTTTTTT.

This clone was found a few times. The genes are TRBV28 and TRBJ1-2; D is possibly TRBD1 (6 bases). The germline CDR1 and CDR2 sequences are MDHEN and SYDVKM. Trimming cost V 2 bases and J 0 bases, with 13 bases left between them. The CDR3 runs 16 residues. The CDR3 sequence is CASSLRGGPTNYGYTF. In DNA form, the CDR3 reads TGTGCCAGCAGTTTAAGGGGGGGGCCCACTAACTATGGCTACACCTTC.

This chain links TRBV29-1 with TRBJ2-2; tentative D call: TRBD1 (5 bases). The V and J ends lost 6 bases and 4 bases respectively, with 18 bases between them. Germline V lookup: CDR1 SQVTM, CDR2 ANQGSEA. This CDR3 has 15 amino acids. The CDR3 sequence is CSVGAQWGGTGELFF. In nucleotides, the CDR3 is TGCAGCGTCGGCGCCCAATGGGGCGGCACCGGGGAGCTGTTTTTT.

The V and J genes are TRBV10-3 and TRBJ2-7; D is possibly TRBD1 (5 bases). Germline-derived CDR1 and CDR2 are ENHRY and SYGVKD. This CDR3 has 14 amino acids. The ends were cut back, 3 bases at V and 6 bases at J, with 15 bases in the middle. The CDR3 spells CAISDGWQGTEQYF. CDR3 DNA: TGTGCCATCAGTGATGGTTGGCAGGGTACCGAGCAGTACTTC.

Comments on this clone: In the same sample, other DNA sequences code for this CDR3. This chain links TRBV7-9 with TRBJ1-4, with D unresolved. Germline V gene sequence: CDR1 SEHNR, CDR2 FQNEAQ (reference sequence). Trimming pared 6 bases from V and 0 bases from J, leaving 11 bases between. The CDR3 has 15 amino acids. In DNA form, the CDR3 reads TGTGCCAGCAGTCTCGACATAGCAACTAATGAAAAACTGTTTTTT. Translated: CASSLDIATNEKLFF.

The gene calls are TRBV6-5 and TRBJ2-7; D unclear. V was shortened by 9 bases and J by 0 bases, with 15 bases between the two germline ends. From germline, CDR1 is MNHEY and CDR2 SVGAGI. This CDR3 is built from 14 residues. The CDR3 coding sequence is TGTGCCAGTTCTCGTACAGCCACCTCCTACGAGCAGTACTTC. Amino acids: CASSRTATSYEQYF.

The rearrangement links TRBV3-1 (or the pseudogene TRBV3-2) to TRBJ2-1; 9 positions agree with TRBD2. With V trimmed by 4 bases and J by 9 bases, 1 base remained unmatched. Germline-derived CDR1 and CDR2 are LGHDT and YNNKEL (reference sequence). The CDR3 is 12 amino acids. In DNA form, the CDR3 reads TGTGCCAGCAGCCGGACTAGCGCTGAGCAGTTCTTC. This encodes CASSRTSAEQFF.

The CDR3 protein is CASSLGHQATNNEQFF. The CDR3 coding sequence is TGCGCCAGCAGCTTGGGCCATCAGGCCACCAACAATGAGCAGTTCTTC. The chain uses TRBV5-1 and TRBJ2-1; D unclear. The V and J ends lost 0 bases and 5 bases respectively, with 15 bases between them. The CDR3 extends over 16 amino acids. Per the germline V gene, CDR1 is SGHRS and CDR2 is YFSETQ.

The gene calls are TRBV13 and TRBJ2-1; TRBD2 agrees at 7 bases. CDR3 length: 16 amino acids. Germline CDR1 is PRHDT and CDR2 is FYEKMQ (reference sequence). V was clipped by 2 bases and J by 0 bases; unmatched bases: 4. The CDR3 here is CASSLRREHSYNEQFF. In DNA, the CDR3 is TGTGCCAGCAGCTTAAGGCGGGAGCACTCCTACAATGAGCAGTTCTTC.

This chain links TRBV4-1 with TRBJ1-4; TRBD1 might be the D (5 bases). Trimming pared 4 bases from V and 3 bases from J, leaving 15 bases between. This CDR3 is built from 16 residues. Germline V gene data show CDR1 as MGHRA and CDR2 as YSYEKL. The CDR3 nucleotides are TGCGCCAGCAGCCGGGAGGGACTTGAGGCTAATGAAAAACTGTTTTTT. Its protein product is CASSREGLEANEKLFF.

V and J are TRBV10-1 and TRBJ1-5; 7 bases fit TRBD1. J was trimmed by 1 base and V by 0 bases; bases with no gene match: 18. The CDR3 length is 21 residues. Per germline, CDR1 WNHNN and CDR2 SYGVQD (reference sequence). The CDR3 is CASSESPGQGVVSRSNQPQHF. The CDR3 coding sequence is TGCGCCAGCAGTGAGTCGCCCGGGCAGGGGGTAGTCAGCAGAAGCAATCAGCCCCAGCATTTT.

The chain couples TRBV5-1 to TRBJ2-7; 7 bases agree with TRBD2. The CDR3 has 15 amino acids. Germline loops: CDR1 SGHRS, CDR2 YFSETQ. V lost 1 base and J lost 0; bases outside the gene matches: 4. The CDR3 reads CASSLQREASYEQYF. The DNA of the CDR3 is TGCGCCAGCAGCTTGCAACGGGAGGCCTCCTACGAGCAGTACTTC.

The rearrangement joins TRBV28 to TRBJ1-5; D perhaps matches TRBD1 (6 bases). Germline assignment: CDR1 MDHEN and CDR2 SYDVKM. V dropped 7 bases and J dropped 0 bases, with 16 bases sitting between them. This CDR3 is built from 16 residues. The CDR3 loop reads CASTRVGGDSNQPQHF. CDR3 nucleotides: TGTGCCAGCACCCGAGTAGGGGGGGATAGCAATCAGCCCCAGCATTTT.

The J gene is TRBJ1-5, the V gene TRBV7-2; unclear D gene. Trimming cost V 3 bases and J 3 bases, with 15 bases left between them. Germline CDR1 SGHTA, CDR2 FQGNSA. The CDR3 covers 16 residues. The CDR3 bases are TGTGCCAGCAGCTTGCTTGAGGGCGCCGTCAATCAGCCCCAGCATTTT. Its protein product is CASSLLEGAVNQPQHF.

V usage is TRBV28 and J usage is TRBJ1-2, with TRBD1 identical over 9 bases. Unmatched junction bases numbered 9, after V lost 6 bases and J lost 7 bases. Germline CDR1 reads MDHEN; CDR2 reads SYDVKM. The length of the CDR3 is 14 residues. In DNA form, the CDR3 reads TGTGCCAGCAGCCTCCGGGACAGGGTTGGTGGCTACACCTTC. Encoded protein: CASSLRDRVGGYTF.

This chain joins TRBV18 and TRBJ2-6; D not certain. Germline CDR1 is KGHSH and CDR2 is LQKENI. Trimming removed 6 bases at V and 2 bases at J, with 17 bases between. This CDR3 has 17 residues. In DNA form, the CDR3 reads TGTGCCAGCTCCCCGTTCCAGAGGTCTACTGGGGCCAACGTCCTGACTTTC. This sequence encodes CASSPFQRSTGANVLTF.

The gene calls are TRBV7-2 and TRBJ2-5; unclear D gene. V dropped 1 base and J dropped 4 bases, with 13 bases sitting between them. The CDR3 consists of 15 residues. The germline gives CDR1 SGHTA, CDR2 FQGNSA. In DNA form, the CDR3 reads TGTGCCAGCAGCTTAGGAAAAAATCGGGTAGAGACCCAGTACTTC. Translating it yields CASSLGKNRVETQYF.

CDR3 sequence: CASSVHSGGASETQYF. The CDR3 coding sequence is TGTGCCAGCAGCGTGCACAGCGGGGGGGCCTCAGAGACCCAGTACTTC. The chain carries TRBV9 and TRBJ2-5; TRBD2 matches at 10 bases. The CDR3 spans 16 residues. J was trimmed by 4 bases and V by 2 bases; bases with no gene match: 8. In germline, CDR1 is SGDLS, CDR2 YYNGEE.

This clone was observed a handful of times. The V call is TRBV19, the J call TRBJ1-5; 10 bases are shared with TRBD1. Losses at the gene ends were 5 bases for V and 2 bases for J; bases not matched to a gene: 3. Germline lookup yields CDR1 LNHDA and CDR2 SQIVND (reference sequence). This CDR3 is 15 amino acids long. CDR3 protein: CASSVGTGGNQPQHF. The CDR3 bases are TGTGCCAGTAGTGTCGGGACAGGGGGCAATCAGCCCCAGCATTTT.

The chain is built from TRBV3-1 (or the pseudogene TRBV3-2) and TRBJ2-1; D remains unclear. CDR1 and CDR2 (germline): LGHDT, YNNKEL (reference sequence). This CDR3 region has 16 residues. Trimming shortened V by 0 bases and J by 0 bases, and 9 bases separated the two germline ends. CDR3 DNA: TGTGCCAGCAGCCAAGATTTGGTCAGCTCCTACAATGAGCAGTTCTTC. Residues: CASSQDLVSSYNEQFF.

This chain joins TRBV10-2 and TRBJ1-6; TRBD1 is a possible D gene (5 bases). From germline, CDR1 is WSHSY and CDR2 SAAADI. The V gene lost 5 bases and the J gene lost 0 bases, with 11 bases spanning the gap. This CDR3 comprises 16 residues. CDR3 coding DNA: TGCGCCAGCAGTCTGACAGTATCCTCCTATAATTCACCCCTCCACTTT. The encoded protein is CASSLTVSSYNSPLHF.

This clone appeared a single time. The rearrangement uses TRBV4-2 and TRBJ2-1, with D tentatively TRBD1 (6 bases). Germline-derived CDR1 and CDR2 are LGHNA and YNFKEQ. CDR3 length: 17 amino acids. V shed 1 base and J shed 4 bases, with 17 bases lying between them. Here the CDR3 DNA reads TGTGCCAGCAGCCAAGCTTCACAGGGAAGGACTTACAATGAGCAGTTCTTC. This translates into CASSQASQGRTYNEQFF.

This chain joins TRBV9 and TRBJ2-3; no definite D call. From germline, CDR1 is SGDLS and CDR2 YYNGEE. Trimming took 0 bases from V and 2 from J, leaving 10 bases between them. The CDR3 is 15 residues long. CDR3 loop: CASSVGAIHTDTQYF. The DNA of the CDR3 is TGTGCCAGCAGCGTAGGAGCTATTCACACAGATACGCAGTATTTT.

As regards this clone: At the DNA level, this CDR3 is encoded by other sequences in the same sample as well. V and J are TRBV3-1 (or the pseudogene TRBV3-2) and TRBJ2-3; D is unclear. Per germline, CDR1 LGHDT and CDR2 YNNKEL (reference sequence). The CDR3 spans 13 residues. Between the trimmed V and J ends, which lost 4 bases and 5 bases, there was a span of 10 bases. The CDR3 DNA reads TGTGCCAGCAGCCTTCTATCCGGAGATACGCAGTATTTT. The encoded protein is CASSLLSGDTQYF.

V is TRBV6-5 and J is TRBJ2-1, with 9 bases that match TRBD1. Germline trimming cut 7 bases from V and 4 bases from J; bases unmatched to any gene: 5. The germline V gene has CDR1 MNHEY and CDR2 SVGAGI. The CDR3 totals 14 residues. CDR3 protein: CASKLDRGYNEQFF. The CDR3 nucleotides are TGTGCCAGCAAACTGGACAGGGGATACAATGAGCAGTTCTTC.

Here the CDR3 reads CASSYSWVEDTEAFF. Written as DNA, the CDR3 is TGTGCCAGCAGTTACTCGTGGGTAGAGGACACTGAAGCTTTCTTT. The rearrangement uses TRBV6-5 and TRBJ1-1; no definite D call. Germline values: CDR1 MNHEY, CDR2 SVGAGI. Trimming removed 0 bases at V and 3 bases at J, with 11 bases between. The CDR3 is 15 amino acids.